The 21 T cell receptor beta chains below all came from one sample that was sequenced in a study of regulatory T cells in long-lasting Graves disease (dated by TCRdb to the early 2020s). Library construction relied on multiplex PCR. TCRdb records Illumina HiSeq 4000 as the sequencer. TCR beta libraries were built with iRepertoire HTBI primers and Arm-PCR amplification of CDR3 regions. Clones were called with MiXCR by TCRdb after fastp trimmed the public reads at Q25, and only in-frame beta chains were retained. Records with the same CDR3 protein are collapsed into one entry carrying the most frequent genes and DNA. The sample table holds some 220,000 distinct CDR3 sequences, of which approximately 18% were seen once. Approximately 12% of the sample is in the top ten clones. The intended sense of this specimen's time point label: newly diagnosed GD, antithyroid drugs for less than 3 months. For both TCR sequencing and RNA sequencing, RNA was extracted from PBMCs in TRIzol.

The data were also submitted as part of a second study, on T cells in Graves' hyperthyroidism and ophthalmopathy.

The material was peripheral blood mononuclear cells (PBMCs), obtained at new diagnosis, from a patient treated with antithyroid drugs. The receptors were sampled from a woman younger than 45 with Graves disease. Donor details come from another sample of the same person, matched by shared clones.

The chain combines TRBV11-3 with TRBJ1-6, with TRBD1 matching 10 bases. Germline loops: CDR1 SGHNT, CDR2 YENEEA. The CDR3 spans 15 residues. Trimming at V came to 4 bases and at J to 6 bases, leaving 3 bases not matched to a gene. The CDR3 coding sequence is TGTGCCAGCAGCTCCCGGACAGGGGGTAATTCACCCCTCCACTTT. Its translation is CASSSRTGGNSPLHF. The variable domain in full, with the rest retrieved from reference TRBV11-3 and TRBJ1-6, is EAGVVQSPRYKIIEKKQPVAFWCNPISGHNTLYWYLQNLGQGPELLIRYENEEAVDDSQLPKDRFSAERLKGVDSTLKIQPAELGDSAVYLCASSSRTGGNSPLHFGNGTRLTVT.

In its sample, this clonotype was seen many times. The J gene is TRBJ1-2, the V gene TRBV28, with 7 bases fitting TRBD1. The CDR3 is 14 amino acids. The V and J ends lost 5 bases and 4 bases, in that order; junction bases with no gene match: 7. CDR1 and CDR2 from the germline V gene are MDHEN and SYDVKM. CDR3 bases: TGTGCCAGCAGTCCCCCGACAGGGATCTATGGCTACACCTTC. The encoded protein is CASSPPTGIYGYTF.

This clonotype was detected many times. This sequence joins TRBV3-1 and TRBJ2-7; 7 bases agree with TRBD1. This CDR3 region has 15 residues. Trimming at V came to 4 bases and at J to 3 bases, leaving 9 bases not matched to a gene. Germline loops: CDR1 LGHDT, CDR2 YNNKEL (reference sequence). The CDR3 DNA reads TGTGCCAGCAGCCCTAAGGGGGCCCGCCTCTACGAGCAGTACTTC. It is translated as CASSPKGARLYEQYF.

This clonotype has a count of ten or more. J is TRBJ2-3 and V is TRBV19; 10 nucleotides align to TRBD2. Germline V gene data show CDR1 as LNHDA and CDR2 as SQIVND (reference sequence). V was pared by 1 base and J by 2 bases, with 6 bases of the junction left unmatched. This CDR3 has 17 amino acids. CDR3 nucleotide sequence: TGTGCCAGTAGTATAGGTCTAGCGGGAGCCTACACAGATACGCAGTATTTT. Its translation: CASSIGLAGAYTDTQYF. The whole variable domain, filled in from reference TRBV19 and TRBJ2-3, reads DGGITQSPKYLFRKEGQNVTLSCEQNLNHDAMYWYRQDPGQGLRLIYYSQIVNDFQKGDIAEGYSVSREKKESFPLTVTSAQKNPTAFYLCASSIGLAGAYTDTQYFGPGTRLTVL.

V and J are TRBV2 and TRBJ1-2; D remains unclear. The CDR3 sequence is 15 residues long. The ends were cut back, 2 bases at V and 4 bases at J, with 14 bases in the middle. Germline CDR1 and CDR2: SNHLY and FYNNEI. CDR3 amino acids: CASSEFSVTTYGYTF. CDR3 in DNA: TGTGCCAGCAGTGAATTCTCAGTTACAACCTATGGCTACACCTTC. Based on the CDR3 plus reference TRBV2 and TRBJ1-2, the full variable domain is EPEVTQTPSHQVTQMGQEVILRCVPISNHLYFYWYRQILGQKVEFLVSFYNNEISEKSEIFDDQFSVERPDGSNFTLKIRSTKLEDSAMYFCASSEFSVTTYGYTFGSGTRLTVV.

This clonotype has a count of ten or more. The chain uses TRBV28 and TRBJ2-5, with 9 bases identical to TRBD1. Germline V gene sequence: CDR1 MDHEN, CDR2 SYDVKM. CDR3 length equals 15 residues. Germline trimming cut 5 bases from V and 5 bases from J; bases unmatched to any gene: 9. This CDR3 reads CASSPRTGVGETQYF. The CDR3, as DNA: TGTGCCAGCAGTCCCCGGACAGGGGTAGGGGAGACCCAGTACTTC.

This clonotype was observed many times. This chain joins TRBV11-2 and TRBJ1-1; a possible D gene is TRBD1 (5 bases). The CDR3 has 15 residues. CDR1 is SGHAT, CDR2 FQNNGV, per germline. Trimming removed 1 base at V and 1 base at J, with 10 bases between. The DNA of the CDR3 is TGTGCCAGCAGCTTAGTTTCTGGGGCGAACACTGAAGCTTTCTTT. Translation: CASSLVSGANTEAFF.

This rearrangement joins TRBV2 to TRBJ1-1, with a tentative D call TRBD1 (6 bases). Looked up from germline, CDR1 is SNHLY and CDR2 is FYNNEI. The CDR3 is 14 amino acids. Trimming took off 2 bases at V and 7 bases at J, with 14 bases between the two ends. CDR3 in amino acids: CASSEILQGLEAFF. DNA for the CDR3: TGTGCCAGCAGTGAAATATTACAGGGTCTTGAAGCTTTCTTT.

In its sample, this clonotype was seen many times. This chain connects TRBV7-3 to TRBJ1-1; TRBD1 is a possible D gene (5 bases). Germline lookup yields CDR1 SGHTA and CDR2 FQGTGA. With 4 bases removed from V and 5 bases from J, the gap between germline ends came to 11 bases. There are 13 residues in the CDR3. The CDR3 coding sequence is TGTGCCAGCAGCTCGGGGACGGTTACTGAAGCTTTCTTT. Translated: CASSSGTVTEAFF.

The CDR3 loop is CASSLAAGGPTDTQYF. For the CDR3, the DNA is TGCGCCAGCAGCTTGGCAGCGGGAGGACCCACAGATACGCAGTATTTT. V usage is TRBV5-1 and J usage is TRBJ2-3; 9 positions match TRBD2. The germline gives CDR1 SGHRS, CDR2 YFSETQ. J was trimmed by 2 bases and V by 0 bases; bases with no gene match: 4. The CDR3 is 16 residues long.

In this sample, this clonotype turned up a few times. This chain connects TRBV4-1 to TRBJ1-3; possible D gene TRBD1, 5 bases. Trimming took off 5 bases at V and 3 bases at J, with 14 bases between the two ends. CDR1 is MGHRA and CDR2 is YSYEKL in the germline V gene. The CDR3 spans 15 residues. The CDR3 nucleotides are TGCGCCAGCAGCTCTCGACAGTCAGATGGAAACACCATATATTTT. This codes for CASSSRQSDGNTIYF.

The J gene is TRBJ1-5, the V gene TRBV19, with TRBD1 matching over 7 bases. Unmatched junction bases numbered 9, after V lost 10 bases and J lost 6 bases. The CDR3 runs to 13 residues. CDR1 is LNHDA, CDR2 SQIVND, per germline (reference sequence). The CDR3 loop reads CATTGWGTQPQHF. The DNA for the CDR3 is TGTGCCACGACAGGGTGGGGCACTCAGCCCCAGCATTTT.

This clonotype has ten or more counts. V is TRBV6-1 and J is TRBJ2-1; D is ambiguous. V was cut by 7 bases and J by 6 bases, with 10 bases left in between. The CDR3 runs to 12 residues. Germline CDR1 reads MNHNS; CDR2 reads SASEGT. Here the CDR3 reads CASTPEVNEQFF. The DNA of the CDR3 is TGTGCCAGCACCCCCGAGGTCAATGAGCAGTTCTTC.

The gene calls are TRBV28 and TRBJ1-3; D possibly corresponds to TRBD1 (5 bases). Trimming took 2 bases from V and 0 from J, leaving 8 bases between them. The CDR3 has 15 residues. Germline V gives CDR1 MDHEN, CDR2 SYDVKM. DNA of the CDR3: TGTGCCAGCAGTTTAAGGGACGGCTCTGGAAACACCATATATTTT. Translation gives CASSLRDGSGNTIYF.

The chain couples TRBV5-5 to TRBJ2-7; D is unresolved. The V gene lost 2 bases and the J gene lost 0 bases, with 12 bases spanning the gap. Germline V gives CDR1 SGHKS, CDR2 YYEKEE (reference sequence). This CDR3 region has 15 residues. CDR3 coding DNA: TGTGCCAGCAGCTTCGGCAGGCCCAGCTCCTACGAGCAGTACTTC. Its translation: CASSFGRPSSYEQYF.

Remarks on this clonotype: An end of the junction differs from the germline gene, which may be a read error. The rearrangement joins TRBV5-1 to TRBJ2-7, with 7 bases matching TRBD2. The CDR3 has 15 residues. Germline V gives CDR1 SGHRS, CDR2 YFSETQ. The CDR3 DNA reads TGTGCCAGCAGCTACCAACGTGGGGGGGCCTACGAGCAGTACTTC. Encoded protein: CASSYQRGGAYEQYF.

Many counts were recorded for this clonotype. The rearrangement links TRBV2 to TRBJ1-5; the D is unclear. V lost 3 bases and J lost 5, with 14 bases in between. This CDR3 is built from 15 residues. From germline, CDR1 is SNHLY and CDR2 FYNNEI. The CDR3 protein is CASSEVEGWYQPQHF. CDR3 DNA sequence: TGTGCCAGCAGTGAGGTGGAGGGATGGTATCAGCCCCAGCATTTT.

This clonotype was observed a handful of times. The chain employs TRBV28 and TRBJ2-7; D not resolved. V dropped 6 bases and J dropped 2 bases, with 8 bases sitting between them. The CDR3 runs to 12 residues. Germline V CDR1 and CDR2: MDHEN, SYDVKM. The DNA of the CDR3 is TGTGCCAGCAGGTCCACTACCTACGAGCAGTACTTC. Translating it yields CASRSTTYEQYF.

This clonotype was picked up many times. The chain links TRBV20-1 to TRBJ2-5, with 8 bases lining up with TRBD2. The germline V gene encodes CDR1 DFQATT and CDR2 SNEGSKA (reference sequence). The CDR3 loop spans 16 amino acids. V lost 2 bases and J lost 1; bases outside the gene matches: 9. Here the CDR3 DNA reads TGCAGTGCTAGATGGGAACTAGCGGTCTCCCAAGAGACCCAGTACTTC. Translating it yields CSARWELAVSQETQYF.

This chain links TRBV4-1 with TRBJ2-3, with 10 bases matching TRBD2. J lost 3 bases, V lost 4 bases, and 10 bases had no gene match. Germline loops: CDR1 MGHRA, CDR2 YSYEKL. There are 17 residues in the CDR3. Here the CDR3 reads CASSPFTGTSVTDTQYF. The CDR3 region has the DNA TGCGCCAGCAGCCCCTTTACCGGGACTAGCGTTACAGATACGCAGTATTTT.

This clonotype was seen a handful of times. Since a much larger clone is just one base distant, this may be a read error. V usage is TRBV6-5 and J usage is TRBJ2-3; 10 nucleotides line up with TRBD2. The V segment lost 2 bases and the J segment 3 bases; nucleotides outside the gene matches: 2. The CDR3 covers 15 residues. Germline lookup yields CDR1 MNHEY and CDR2 SVGAGI. For the CDR3, the DNA is TGTGCCAGCAGTTACGCTAGCGGGAGAACAGATACGCAGTATTTT. It codes for CASSYASGRTDTQYF.